The 3 T cell receptor beta chains given below trace back to one sample, sequenced in a study of cytomegalovirus exposure and HLA in healthy donors. Both 60 Vbeta primers and 13 Jbeta primers went into the PCR. Here immunoSEQ multiplex PCR was the method, and the copy in TCRdb shows in-frame clones only, minus some. In the table there are about 52,000 clones, over 60% of which are singletons. The material sequenced was PBMCs. These receptors all stem from a woman aged 45-59 years in good health and CMV-seronegative.

The chain links TRBV6-1 to TRBJ2-1; D remains unclear. The CDR3 sequence is 10 residues long. V was clipped by 8 bases and J by 10 bases, with 9 bases between them. CDR1 MNHNS and CDR2 SASEGT come from the germline V gene. The CDR3 sequence: CASPVEEQFF. The CDR3 nucleotides read TGTGCCAGCCCGGTGGAGGAGCAGTTCTTC.

This clone was seen a handful of times. The V call is TRBV7-3, the J call TRBJ2-7; 11 bases map to TRBD1. The CDR3 is made up of 13 amino acids. Germline trimming cut 4 bases from V and 6 bases from J; bases unmatched to any gene: 2. The germline V gene encodes CDR1 SGHTA and CDR2 FQGTGA. Written as DNA, the CDR3 is TGTGCCAGCAGCTGGGACAGGGGGAGCGAGCAGTACTTC. As protein: CASSWDRGSEQYF.

This chain links TRBV6-6 with TRBJ1-1; 7 bases match TRBD1. The CDR3 has 15 amino acids. Germline V gene lookup returns CDR1 MNHNY and CDR2 SVGAGI (reference sequence). The ends lost 1 base at V and 2 bases at J; junction bases unmatched: 4. The DNA for the CDR3 is TGTGCCAGCAGTTACTTGGGACAGTCCAACACTGAAGCTTTCTTT. This translates into CASSYLGQSNTEAFF.